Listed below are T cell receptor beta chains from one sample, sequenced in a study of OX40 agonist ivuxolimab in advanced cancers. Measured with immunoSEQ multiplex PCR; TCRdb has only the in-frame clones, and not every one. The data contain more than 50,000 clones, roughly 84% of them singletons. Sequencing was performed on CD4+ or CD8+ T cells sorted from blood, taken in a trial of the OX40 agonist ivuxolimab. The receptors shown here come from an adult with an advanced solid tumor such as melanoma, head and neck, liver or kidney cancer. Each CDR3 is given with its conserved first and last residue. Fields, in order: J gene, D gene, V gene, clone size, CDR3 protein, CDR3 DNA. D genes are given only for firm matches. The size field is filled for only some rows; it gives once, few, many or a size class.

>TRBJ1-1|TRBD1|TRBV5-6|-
CASSLDGQGLNTEAFF
TGTGCCAGCAGCTTGGATGGACAGGGGTTGAACACTGAAGCTTTCTTT
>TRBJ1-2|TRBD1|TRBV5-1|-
CASRFSLTGGYGYTF
TGCGCCAGCAGGTTTTCCCTTACAGGGGGCTATGGCTACACCTTC
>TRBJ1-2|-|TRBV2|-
CASSVLGAGYTF
TGTGCCAGCAGTGTTTTGGGTGCTGGCTACACCTTC
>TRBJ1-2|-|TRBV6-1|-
CASSEGTGRNYGYTF
TGTGCCAGCAGTGAAGGCACAGGGAGAAACTATGGCTACACCTTC
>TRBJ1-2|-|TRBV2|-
CASNRRGDGYTF
TGTGCCAGCAATCGCCGGGGGGATGGCTACACCTTC
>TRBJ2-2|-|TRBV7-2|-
CASSLGWDTGELFF
TGTGCCAGCAGCTTAGGGTGGGACACCGGGGAGCTGTTTTTT
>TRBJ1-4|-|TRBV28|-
CASSSHGTRMGEKLFF
TGTGCCAGCAGTTCACACGGGACTCGGATGGGTGAAAAACTGTTTTTT
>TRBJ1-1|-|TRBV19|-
CASSMSMNTEAFF
TGTGCCAGTAGTATGTCCATGAACACTGAAGCTTTCTTT
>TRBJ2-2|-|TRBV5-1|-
CASSFDRTNTGELFF
TGCGCCAGCAGCTTCGACAGGACGAACACCGGGGAGCTGTTTTTT
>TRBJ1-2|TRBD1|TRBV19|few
CASSPTGGYGYTF
TGTGCCAGTAGTCCGACAGGGGGCTATGGCTACACCTTC
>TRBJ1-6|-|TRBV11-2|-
CASSLGQSNSPLHF
TGTGCCAGCAGCTTAGGACAGTCTAATTCACCCCTCCACTTT
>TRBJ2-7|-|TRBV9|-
CASSVDPGSTYEQYF
TGTGCCAGCAGCGTAGACCCAGGGAGCACGTACGAGCAGTACTTC
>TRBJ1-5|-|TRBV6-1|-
CASSEPQGPGSNQPQHF
TGTGCCAGCAGTGAGCCCCAGGGTCCTGGGAGCAATCAGCCCCAGCATTTT
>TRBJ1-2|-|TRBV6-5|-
CASGTGIYTF
TGTGCCAGCGGAACAGGGATCTACACCTTC
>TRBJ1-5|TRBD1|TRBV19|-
CASSPTGGGEQPQHF
TGTGCCAGTAGCCCGACAGGGGGCGGGGAACAGCCCCAGCATTTT
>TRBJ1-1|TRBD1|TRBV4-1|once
CASSYQPGQGPPSVGAFF
TGCGCCAGCAGCTATCAACCGGGACAGGGGCCCCCATCCGTCGGGGCTTTCTTT
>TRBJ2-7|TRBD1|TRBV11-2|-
CASSLGPFPGQGFEQYF
TGTGCCAGCAGCTTGGGGCCTTTTCCGGGACAGGGGTTCGAGCAGTACTTC
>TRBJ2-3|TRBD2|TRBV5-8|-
CASSPGLAGDADTQYF
TGTGCCAGCAGCCCAGGACTAGCGGGGGACGCAGATACGCAGTATTTT
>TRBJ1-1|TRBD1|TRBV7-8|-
CASSFIRTGALAFF
TGTGCCAGCAGCTTTATTCGGACAGGGGCTCTCGCTTTCTTT
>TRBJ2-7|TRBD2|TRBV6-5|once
CASSYAGTSGTYEQYF
TGTGCCAGCAGTTACGCCGGGACTAGCGGGACGTACGAGCAGTACTTC
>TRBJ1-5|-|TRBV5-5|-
CASSISGDQPQHF
TGTGCCAGCAGCATCTCAGGGGACCAGCCCCAGCATTTT
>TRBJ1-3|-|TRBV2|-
CASTRDGFSGNTIYF
TGTGCCAGCACCAGGGACGGATTTTCTGGAAACACCATATATTTT
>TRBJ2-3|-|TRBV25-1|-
CASSELGSGDTQYF
TGTGCCAGCAGTGAATTAGGGAGTGGTGATACGCAGTATTTT
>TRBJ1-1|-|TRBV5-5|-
CASSLGAEGIEAFF
TGTGCCAGCAGCTTGGGGGCTGAAGGGATTGAAGCTTTCTTT
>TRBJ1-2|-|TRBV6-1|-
CASSADGQYYGYTF
TGTGCCAGCAGTGCGGACGGCCAATACTATGGCTACACCTTC
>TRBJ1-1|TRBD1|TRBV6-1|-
CASSGGRDSHSEAFF
TGTGCCAGCAGTGGGGGGCGGGACAGTCACTCTGAAGCTTTCTTT
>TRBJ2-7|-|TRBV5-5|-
CASSSGAGTASYEQYF
TGTGCCAGCAGCTCCGGGGCCGGGACCGCGTCCTACGAGCAGTACTTC
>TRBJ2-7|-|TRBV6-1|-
CASRRTAHEQYF
TGTGCCAGCAGACGGACAGCGCACGAGCAGTACTTC
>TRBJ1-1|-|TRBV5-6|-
CASSLAGTANTEAFF
TGTGCCAGCAGCTTGGCCGGGACCGCAAACACTGAAGCTTTCTTT
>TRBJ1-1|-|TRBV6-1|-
CASPVVGGNTEAFF
TGTGCCAGCCCCGTGGTGGGGGGGAACACTGAAGCTTTCTTT
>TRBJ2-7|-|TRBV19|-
CASSITITYEQYF
TGTGCCAGTAGTATTACCATCACCTACGAGCAGTACTTC
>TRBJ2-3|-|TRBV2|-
CASSDLAGASTDTQYF
TGTGCCAGCAGTGATCTTGCGGGTGCTAGCACAGATACGCAGTATTTT
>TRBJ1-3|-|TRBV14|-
CASSRGWTFRNTIYF
TGTGCCAGCAGCCGGGGATGGACTTTTAGAAACACCATATATTTT
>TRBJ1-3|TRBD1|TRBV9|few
CASSVGTDSGNTIYF
TGTGCCAGCAGCGTTGGGACAGACTCTGGAAACACCATATATTTT
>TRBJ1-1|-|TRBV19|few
CASSVDRNTEAFF
TGTGCCAGTAGTGTCGACAGGAACACTGAAGCTTTCTTT
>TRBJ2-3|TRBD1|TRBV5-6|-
CASSKRQGAQDTQYF
TGTGCCAGCAGCAAGCGACAGGGGGCTCAGGATACGCAGTATTTT
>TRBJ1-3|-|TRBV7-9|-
CASSASTGSGINTIYF
TGTGCCAGCAGCGCATCAACAGGATCGGGCATTAACACCATATATTTT
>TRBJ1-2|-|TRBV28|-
CASRAGVSGYTF
TGTGCCAGCAGGGCAGGGGTCTCTGGCTACACCTTC
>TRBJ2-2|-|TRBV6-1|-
CASNELAELFF
TGTGCCAGCAACGAACTAGCTGAGCTGTTTTTT
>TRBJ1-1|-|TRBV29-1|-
CSVKRSDTEAFF
TGCAGCGTGAAAAGGTCGGACACTGAAGCTTTCTTT
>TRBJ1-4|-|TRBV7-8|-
CASSFRLGPNEKLFF
TGTGCCAGCAGTTTTAGATTGGGACCTAATGAAAAACTGTTTTTT
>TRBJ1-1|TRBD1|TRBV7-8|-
CASSLAVRAGGAEAFF
TGTGCCAGCAGCTTAGCGGTTAGGGCAGGGGGCGCTGAAGCTTTCTTT
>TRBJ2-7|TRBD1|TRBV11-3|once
CASSSGQSYEQYF
TGTGCCAGCAGCTCGGGACAGTCCTACGAGCAGTACTTC
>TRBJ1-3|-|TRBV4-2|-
CASSQQNRDSGNTIYF
TGTGCCAGCAGCCAGCAAAACAGGGATTCTGGAAACACCATATATTTT
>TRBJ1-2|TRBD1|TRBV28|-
CASTGYRGYGYTF
TGTGCCAGCACTGGATACAGGGGGTATGGCTACACCTTC
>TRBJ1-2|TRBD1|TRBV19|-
CASSPQGGLDYGYTF
TGTGCCAGTAGTCCCCAGGGGGGTTTAGACTATGGCTACACCTTC
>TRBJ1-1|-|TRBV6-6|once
CASSYPPGTMDTEAFF
TGTGCCAGCAGTTACCCCCCTGGGACCATGGACACTGAAGCTTTCTTT
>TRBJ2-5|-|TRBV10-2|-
CASSGGQQETQYF
TGCGCCAGCAGTGGCGGACAGCAAGAGACCCAGTACTTC
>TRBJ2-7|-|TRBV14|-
CASSLSSYEQYF
TGTGCCAGCAGCCTTAGCTCCTACGAGCAGTACTTC
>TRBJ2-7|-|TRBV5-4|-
CARSCLDGRSYEQYF
TGTGCCAGAAGCTGCCTGGACGGCCGCTCCTACGAGCAGTACTTC
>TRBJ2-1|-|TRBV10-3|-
CAIRVQDGGYNEQFF
TGTGCCATCAGGGTTCAAGATGGGGGCTACAATGAGCAGTTCTTC
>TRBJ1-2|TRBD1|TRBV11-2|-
CASSLTMDREMYGYTF
TGTGCCAGCAGCTTAACAATGGACAGGGAAATGTATGGCTACACCTTC
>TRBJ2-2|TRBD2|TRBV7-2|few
CASSPLGLAGYANTGELFF
TGTGCCAGCAGCCCCTTGGGACTAGCGGGGTACGCGAACACCGGGGAGCTGTTTTTT